What follows describes a single T cell receptor (beta chain). Its target antigen remains unknown. Base qualities were left out, and no much larger clone turns up one base away. The CDR3 has 16 amino acids, counting the end cysteine and phenylalanine. Of all the DNA, just the CDR3 is kept, 48 bases in frame from base 1. Based on the germline V gene (reference sequence), the CDR1 and CDR2 sequences are SGHNT and YYREEE. Relative to germline, V is missing 3 bases and J is missing 0 bases, with 5 bases of the junction outside any gene match. These data belong to a study of T cell repertoires and Cas9 in healthy adults (dated by TCRdb to the late 2010s). Regarding the research as a whole: SpCas9-reactive T cells were characterized for multi-effector potency, cytotoxicity and lineage determination within the CD4 and CD8 compartments. Preexisting T cell immunity against the Streptococcus pyogenes Cas9 nuclease (SpCas9) used in CRISPR gene editing was examined in the study. Overall study outcomes, separate from this receptor: In vitro, SpCas9-reactive regulatory T cells were reported to reduce the proliferation and function of SpCas9-reactive effector T cells.

Preparation of the library involved the immunoSEQ multiplex PCR assay. TCRdb stores this immuneACCESS table with in-frame sequences only. Part of the clones is absent; in the studies checked, under half of the shortfall reflects unresolved V genes, and no reason is known for the rest. The sample has about 20,000 clones on record, 91% of them singletons. The ten largest make up about 1.6% of the sample. All of the donors in the study were healthy humans. The clonotype comes from a human donor in good health. The chain is made from TRBV5-4 and TRBJ1-3; TRBD1 fits 8 bases in the junction. Sequenced input: CD4+ effector T cells (CD127+, CD25-, CD137-, CD154-) from PBMCs; culture status not recorded. CDR3 sequence: CASSSGQAVSGNTIYF. The DNA sequence reads TGTGCCAGCAGCTCGGGACAGGCAGTCTCTGGAAACACCATATATTTT.